Given below is one T cell receptor (beta chain) in context. The antigen remains unidentified. Germline V lookup: CDR1 LGHDT, CDR2 YNNKEL (reference sequence). V lost 0 bases, J lost 0 bases, and 8 bases lay in between. This CDR3 comprises 15 residues. Generated by immunoSEQ multiplex PCR, the TCRdb table keeps only in-frame clones and is missing some. The sample lists about 120,000 clones; 65% to 90% were seen once. The data belong to a study of T cell responses to AZD1222 COVID-19 vaccine. Whole-study results and caveats: With dominance at 160-218 and 743-854, vaccine-associated CD4 TCRs spanned spike. Scientists sampled the repertoires only once the peak T cell response had passed.

The J gene is TRBJ1-1, the V gene TRBV3-1 (or the pseudogene TRBV3-2); no clear D. Here the sequenced sample was peripheral blood, taken on day 0 of AZD1222 vaccination. The clonotype originates from an adult in good health. DNA for the CDR3: TGTGCCAGCAGCCAAGACGAGAGGGTGAACACTGAAGCTTTCTTT. As protein: CASSQDERVNTEAFF.